This TCR beta chain was observed in a study of OX40 agonist ivuxolimab in advanced cancers. Overall study context: Eligibility rules accepted prior anti-PD-1, anti-PD-L1 or anti-CTLA-4 therapy, and under 45% had some. Study-level results: The study did not work out the antigen specificity of the expanded peripheral T cells. On average, CD8+ T cells had more expanded clones than CD4+. At 0.1 to 3.0 mg/kg, clonal expansion of CD4+ and CD8+ blood T cells had occurred by week 6.

With respect to this clone: Its specificity is not known.

Measured with immunoSEQ multiplex PCR; TCRdb has only the in-frame clones, and not every one. The sample has about 73,000 clones; 90% are singletons. With 5 bases clipped from V and 10 bases from J, the junction kept 16 bases outside the gene matches. CDR1 is MDHEN and CDR2 is SYDVKM in the germline V gene. CDR3 length: 16 residues. Sequenced material: CD4+ or CD8+ T cells sorted from blood, taken in a trial of the OX40 agonist ivuxolimab. V is TRBV28 and J is TRBJ1-4, with 7 nucleotides matching TRBD1. The TCR originated in an adult with an advanced solid tumor such as melanoma, head and neck, liver or kidney cancer. CDR3 region: CASSPTGQPKGGKLFF. CDR3 nucleotides: TGTGCCAGCAGTCCTACGGGACAGCCGAAAGGGGGAAAACTGTTTTTT. The entire variable domain, with the rest obtained from reference TRBV28 and TRBJ1-4, is as follows: DVKVTQSSRYLVKRTGEKVFLECVQDMDHENMFWYRQDPGLGLRLIYFSYDVKMKEKGDIPEGYSVSREKKERFSLILESASTNQTSMYLCASSPTGQPKGGKLFFGSGTQLSVL.